Listed below are T cell receptor beta chains from one sample, sequenced in a study of blood T cells in healthy people across ages. MiXCR, run by TCRdb on the 5' RACE reads, gives a single entry per CDR3 protein. In the table there are 1.5 million or so distinct CDR3 sequences, approximately 39% of which are singletons. The specimen was blood. The receptors were sampled from a woman younger than 30 in good health. The CDR3 runs from the conserved cysteine through the conserved F or W. D genes are given only for firm matches. Rows give clone size only sometimes, using once, few, many, or a class for an expanded clone.

cdr3_aa: CASSWDIPNGYTF
cdr3_nt: TGCGCCAGCAGCTGGGACATTCCCAATGGCTACACCTTC
j_call: TRBJ1-2
v_call: TRBV5-1
d_call: NA
clone_size: NA

cdr3_aa: CASSLGVTTYTDTQYF
cdr3_nt: TGTGCCAGCAGCTTAGGTGTGACTACATACACAGATACGCAGTATTTT
j_call: TRBJ2-3
v_call: TRBV7-2
d_call: NA
clone_size: NA

cdr3_aa: CASSLVTKYEQFF
cdr3_nt: TGCGCCAGCAGTTTGGTGACTAAATATGAGCAGTTCTTC
j_call: TRBJ2-1
v_call: TRBV5-1
d_call: NA
clone_size: few

cdr3_aa: CASRGQGQSEAFF
cdr3_nt: TGTGCCAGCAGGGGACAGGGGCAGAGTGAAGCTTTCTTT
j_call: TRBJ1-1
v_call: TRBV7-9
d_call: TRBD1
clone_size: NA

cdr3_aa: CSARDPERSYNEQFF
cdr3_nt: TGCAGTGCTAGAGATCCGGAGCGCTCCTACAATGAGCAGTTCTTC
j_call: TRBJ2-1
v_call: TRBV20-1
d_call: NA
clone_size: NA

cdr3_aa: CSVAGRNSYEQYF
cdr3_nt: TGCAGCGTGGCGGGACGGAACTCCTACGAGCAGTACTTC
j_call: TRBJ2-7
v_call: TRBV29-1
d_call: NA
clone_size: few

cdr3_aa: CASSLGDRNQPQHF
cdr3_nt: TGTGCCAGCAGCCTTGGGGACAGAAATCAGCCCCAGCATTTT
j_call: TRBJ1-5
v_call: TRBV4-2
d_call: TRBD1
clone_size: NA

cdr3_aa: CSARKGSSGDNEQFF
cdr3_nt: TGCAGTGCTAGAAAGGGGTCCAGCGGGGACAATGAGCAGTTCTTC
j_call: TRBJ2-1
v_call: TRBV20-1
d_call: TRBD2
clone_size: few

cdr3_aa: CASSMGLGTDTQYF
cdr3_nt: TGTGCCAGCAGTATGGGGCTAGGAACAGATACGCAGTATTTT
j_call: TRBJ2-3
v_call: TRBV27
d_call: NA
clone_size: NA

cdr3_aa: CASSTETDYNEKLFF
cdr3_nt: TGTGCCAGCAGTACTGAGACAGACTATAATGAAAAACTGTTTTTT
j_call: TRBJ1-4
v_call: TRBV2
d_call: NA
clone_size: few

cdr3_aa: CSVDRASTDTQYF
cdr3_nt: TGCAGCGTAGACAGGGCTAGCACAGATACGCAGTATTTT
j_call: TRBJ2-3
v_call: TRBV29-1
d_call: TRBD1
clone_size: few

cdr3_aa: CASRPGQAGEQYF
cdr3_nt: TGTGCCAGCAGACCCGGACAGGCGGGCGAGCAGTACTTC
j_call: TRBJ2-7
v_call: TRBV12-3/TRBV12-4
d_call: TRBD1
clone_size: NA

cdr3_aa: CSARLDRAYNEQYF
cdr3_nt: TGCAGTGCTCGTTTGGACAGAGCCTACAATGAGCAGTACTTC
j_call: TRBJ2-5
v_call: TRBV20-1
d_call: NA
clone_size: NA

cdr3_aa: CASSLTLAGGISYEQYF
cdr3_nt: TGTGCCAGCAGCTTAACACTAGCGGGTGGCATCTCCTACGAGCAGTACTTC
j_call: TRBJ2-7
v_call: TRBV7-2
d_call: TRBD2
clone_size: once

cdr3_aa: CAISEGGQRYYNEQFF
cdr3_nt: TGTGCCATCAGTGAGGGCGGACAGAGATACTACAATGAGCAGTTCTTC
j_call: TRBJ2-1
v_call: TRBV10-3
d_call: NA
clone_size: NA

cdr3_aa: CASKTTGSGQPQHF
cdr3_nt: TGTGCCAGCAAAACCACAGGGTCGGGGCAGCCCCAGCATTTT
j_call: TRBJ1-5
v_call: TRBV6-2/TRBV6-3
d_call: NA
clone_size: NA

cdr3_aa: CASSLLGLYEQYF
cdr3_nt: TGTGCCAGCAGTCTCCTGGGTTTATACGAGCAGTACTTC
j_call: TRBJ2-7
v_call: TRBV6-2/TRBV6-3
d_call: NA
clone_size: many

cdr3_aa: CATSRSGRLDNEQFF
cdr3_nt: TGTGCCACCAGCAGATCTGGGAGACTTGACAATGAGCAGTTCTTC
j_call: TRBJ2-1
v_call: TRBV15
d_call: NA
clone_size: NA

cdr3_aa: CASSFETDLNPEAFF
cdr3_nt: TGCGCCAGCAGCTTTGAGACCGATTTGAACCCTGAAGCTTTCTTT
j_call: TRBJ1-1
v_call: TRBV5-1
d_call: NA
clone_size: NA

cdr3_aa: CATSDSGGRGDTQYF
cdr3_nt: TGTGCCACCAGTGACTCTGGGGGGCGAGGAGATACGCAGTATTTT
j_call: TRBJ2-3
v_call: TRBV24-1
d_call: NA
clone_size: NA

cdr3_aa: CSATTGGIDEQYF
cdr3_nt: TGCAGTGCAACTACAGGGGGGATAGACGAGCAGTACTTC
j_call: TRBJ2-7
v_call: TRBV20-1
d_call: TRBD1
clone_size: few

cdr3_aa: CASSHGTQLYEQYF
cdr3_nt: TGTGCCAGCAGTCACGGGACTCAGCTCTACGAGCAGTACTTC
j_call: TRBJ2-7
v_call: TRBV4-2
d_call: NA
clone_size: many

cdr3_aa: CSARVGWRVGTGEKLFF
cdr3_nt: TGCAGTGCTAGAGTCGGTTGGCGCGTCGGCACTGGTGAAAAACTGTTTTTT
j_call: TRBJ1-4
v_call: TRBV20-1
d_call: NA
clone_size: few

cdr3_aa: CSVEVLSTDTQYF
cdr3_nt: TGCAGCGTTGAAGTGTTGAGCACAGATACGCAGTATTTT
j_call: TRBJ2-3
v_call: TRBV29-1
d_call: NA
clone_size: NA

cdr3_aa: CASSIGQGKYYGYTF
cdr3_nt: TGTGCCAGTAGTATTGGACAGGGGAAATACTATGGCTACACCTTC
j_call: TRBJ1-2
v_call: TRBV19
d_call: TRBD1
clone_size: NA

cdr3_aa: CASSYSETGVFFGYTF
cdr3_nt: TGTGCCAGCAGTTACTCGGAGACCGGGGTTTTTTTTGGCTACACCTTC
j_call: TRBJ1-2
v_call: TRBV6-6
d_call: NA
clone_size: NA

cdr3_aa: CASSDSYNEQYF
cdr3_nt: TGTGCCAGCTCCGACAGCTACAATGAGCAGTACTTC
j_call: TRBJ2-7
v_call: TRBV6-6
d_call: NA
clone_size: NA

cdr3_aa: CASSQGTATTEQYF
cdr3_nt: TGTGCCAGCAGTCAAGGGACAGCAACTACCGAGCAGTACTTC
j_call: TRBJ2-7
v_call: TRBV6-2/TRBV6-3
d_call: TRBD1
clone_size: NA

cdr3_aa: CASRASGEYEQYF
cdr3_nt: TGCGCCAGCAGGGCTAGCGGGGAATACGAGCAGTACTTC
j_call: TRBJ2-7
v_call: TRBV5-1
d_call: TRBD2
clone_size: few

cdr3_aa: CSARQRTRLEAFF
cdr3_nt: TGCAGTGCTAGACAACGGACACGGCTTGAAGCTTTCTTT
j_call: TRBJ1-1
v_call: TRBV20-1
d_call: NA
clone_size: few

cdr3_aa: CATSSDSHNAYF
cdr3_nt: TGTGCCACCAGCTCAGACAGTCACAATGCGTATTTT
j_call: TRBJ2-3
v_call: TRBV15
d_call: NA
clone_size: NA

cdr3_aa: CASSPVAAGNTIYF
cdr3_nt: TGTGCCAGCAGCCCAGTAGCTGCTGGAAACACCATATATTTT
j_call: TRBJ1-3
v_call: TRBV7-2
d_call: NA
clone_size: many

cdr3_aa: CASRDPQAGGPTDTQYF
cdr3_nt: TGTGCCAGCAGGGACCCTCAAGCGGGGGGGCCGACAGATACGCAGTATTTT
j_call: TRBJ2-3
v_call: TRBV6-2/TRBV6-3
d_call: TRBD2
clone_size: NA

cdr3_aa: CSVDATGGGYEQYF
cdr3_nt: TGCAGCGTTGACGCGACAGGGGGCGGGTACGAGCAGTACTTC
j_call: TRBJ2-7
v_call: TRBV29-1
d_call: TRBD1
clone_size: many

cdr3_aa: CASSRGDGTANEKLFF
cdr3_nt: TGTGCCAGCAGTCGAGGAGATGGGACGGCTAATGAAAAACTGTTTTTT
j_call: TRBJ1-4
v_call: TRBV12-3/TRBV12-4
d_call: NA
clone_size: NA

cdr3_aa: CASSGTGQRYEQYF
cdr3_nt: TGTGCCAGCAGCGGAACAGGTCAGCGCTACGAGCAGTACTTC
j_call: TRBJ2-7
v_call: TRBV7-8
d_call: NA
clone_size: NA

cdr3_aa: CASSPSEGTGLYNEQFF
cdr3_nt: TGCGCCAGCAGCCCTTCTGAAGGGACAGGGCTTTACAATGAGCAGTTCTTC
j_call: TRBJ2-1
v_call: TRBV4-3
d_call: TRBD1
clone_size: few

cdr3_aa: CASSESGRALNEQFF
cdr3_nt: TGTGCCAGCAGTGAAAGCGGGAGGGCCCTCAATGAGCAGTTCTTC
j_call: TRBJ2-1
v_call: TRBV25-1
d_call: TRBD2
clone_size: NA

cdr3_aa: CASRDRGPMNTEAFF
cdr3_nt: TGTGCCAGCAGGGACAGGGGGCCGATGAACACTGAAGCTTTCTTT
j_call: TRBJ1-1
v_call: TRBV2
d_call: TRBD1
clone_size: NA

cdr3_aa: CASSPGLAIGEQYF
cdr3_nt: TGTGCCAGCAGTCCGGGACTAGCTATAGGCGAGCAGTACTTC
j_call: TRBJ2-7
v_call: TRBV27
d_call: TRBD2
clone_size: NA

cdr3_aa: CATGDLRVSSGGNEQFF
cdr3_nt: TGTGCCACCGGTGATTTGCGGGTCAGTTCCGGGGGGAATGAGCAGTTCTTC
j_call: TRBJ2-1
v_call: TRBV24-1
d_call: TRBD2
clone_size: NA

cdr3_aa: CASSIAHNEQFF
cdr3_nt: TGTGCCAGTAGTATAGCTCACAATGAGCAGTTCTTC
j_call: TRBJ2-1
v_call: TRBV19
d_call: NA
clone_size: few

cdr3_aa: CSVVDDSVFGNTIYF
cdr3_nt: TGCAGCGTTGTGGATGACAGTGTGTTTGGAAACACCATATATTTT
j_call: TRBJ1-3
v_call: TRBV29-1
d_call: NA
clone_size: NA

cdr3_aa: CASSPTGQLSSYEQYF
cdr3_nt: TGTGCCAGCTCACCTACTGGACAGCTAAGCTCCTACGAGCAGTACTTC
j_call: TRBJ2-7
v_call: TRBV18
d_call: NA
clone_size: NA

cdr3_aa: CASSTRLAGELSSYNEQFF
cdr3_nt: TGCGCCAGCAGCACCCGTCTAGCGGGGGAGTTAAGCTCCTACAATGAGCAGTTCTTC
j_call: TRBJ2-1
v_call: TRBV5-1
d_call: TRBD2
clone_size: few

cdr3_aa: CSVPAEGLRDTQYF
cdr3_nt: TGCAGCGTTCCAGCGGAGGGGCTTCGGGATACGCAGTATTTT
j_call: TRBJ2-3
v_call: TRBV29-1
d_call: NA
clone_size: NA

cdr3_aa: CSASHRLHTDTQYF
cdr3_nt: TGCAGTGCTAGTCATAGACTTCACACAGATACGCAGTATTTT
j_call: TRBJ2-3
v_call: TRBV20-1
d_call: NA
clone_size: NA

cdr3_aa: CSVGSTTGANVLTF
cdr3_nt: TGCAGCGTTGGCTCGACAACCGGGGCCAACGTCCTGACTTTC
j_call: TRBJ2-6
v_call: TRBV29-1
d_call: NA
clone_size: many

cdr3_aa: CASSPSMVSYNEQFF
cdr3_nt: TGTGCCAGCAGCCCCAGCATGGTATCCTACAATGAGCAGTTCTTC
j_call: TRBJ2-1
v_call: TRBV7-3
d_call: NA
clone_size: NA

cdr3_aa: CASSPSRTSGRVDEQFF
cdr3_nt: TGTGCCAGCAGTCCATCGAGGACTAGCGGGAGAGTGGATGAGCAGTTCTTT
j_call: TRBJ2-1
v_call: TRBV28
d_call: TRBD2
clone_size: few

cdr3_aa: CAAGALNYGYTF
cdr3_nt: TGTGCGGCAGGGGCCCTTAACTATGGCTACACCTTC
j_call: TRBJ1-2
v_call: TRBV7-9
d_call: NA
clone_size: NA

cdr3_aa: CASSPPTGTNYGYTF
cdr3_nt: TGTGCCAGCAGCCCACCGACAGGTACTAACTATGGCTACACCTTC
j_call: TRBJ1-2
v_call: TRBV14
d_call: NA
clone_size: few

cdr3_aa: CASSDVPILRDSPLHF
cdr3_nt: TGCGCCAGCAGTGATGTCCCAATCTTAAGGGATTCACCCCTCCACTTT
j_call: TRBJ1-6
v_call: TRBV10-2
d_call: NA
clone_size: few

cdr3_aa: CASSSLHMNTEAFF
cdr3_nt: TGTGCCAGCAGCTCACTTCACATGAACACTGAAGCTTTCTTT
j_call: TRBJ1-1
v_call: TRBV7-2
d_call: NA
clone_size: NA

cdr3_aa: CASTQGQENNEQFF
cdr3_nt: TGTGCCAGCACCCAGGGACAGGAGAACAATGAGCAGTTCTTC
j_call: TRBJ2-1
v_call: TRBV27
d_call: TRBD1
clone_size: many